One sample yielded the 29 T cell receptor beta chains listed below, sequenced in a study of T cell responses to AZD1222 COVID-19 vaccine. Repertoires were generated with immunoSEQ multiplex PCR, while TCRdb's copy carries only in-frame clones and drops some. The sample carries over 100,000 clones, 87% recorded once. This material consisted of peripheral blood, taken on day 0 of AZD1222 vaccination. The receptor source for this set is an adult in good health.

The chain employs TRBV24-1 and TRBJ1-2; D unclear. The CDR3 runs 13 residues. Trimming stripped 4 bases from V and 6 bases from J, with 11 bases between. Per the germline V gene, CDR1 is KGHDR and CDR2 is SFDVKD. The CDR3: CATSDPSAHGYTF. The CDR3 DNA sequence: TGTGCCACCAGTGACCCCTCAGCACATGGCTACACCTTC.

This chain connects TRBV5-4 to TRBJ2-5; D is undetermined. CDR1 and CDR2 from the germline V gene are SGHNT and YYREEE (reference sequence). Deletions cut 4 bases from V and 5 bases from J, with 15 bases between. The CDR3 runs to 14 residues. This CDR3 is CASSLPRMGETQYF. CDR3 in DNA: TGTGCCAGCAGCCTCCCCCGAATGGGGGAGACCCAGTACTTC. The full variable domain, with the rest looked up from reference TRBV5-4 and TRBJ2-5, is ETGVTQSPTHLIKTRGQQVTLRCSSQSGHNTVSWYQQALGQGPQFIFQYYREEENGRGNFPPRFSGLQFPNYSSELNVNALELDDSALYLCASSLPRMGETQYFGPGTRLLVL.

The rearrangement uses TRBV3-1 (or the pseudogene TRBV3-2) and TRBJ1-6; 8 bases match TRBD1. CDR3 length: 15 amino acids. Germline values: CDR1 LGHDT, CDR2 YNNKEL (reference sequence). With 1 base clipped from V and 7 bases from J, the junction kept 3 bases outside the gene matches. The CDR3 region is CASSQGDRLNSPLHF. CDR3 DNA sequence: TGTGCCAGCAGCCAAGGGGACAGGCTAAATTCACCCCTCCACTTT.

The chain employs TRBV9 and TRBJ1-3; D gene unclear. The ends were cut back, 0 bases at V and 5 bases at J, with 9 bases in the middle. Germline V gene sequence: CDR1 SGDLS, CDR2 YYNGEE. The length of the CDR3 is 14 residues. CDR3 sequence reads: CASSVEGQRNTIYF. The CDR3 DNA sequence: TGTGCCAGCAGCGTAGAAGGGCAGCGAAACACCATATATTTT.

This chain joins TRBV11-2 and TRBJ1-2; D is ambiguous. CDR3 length: 15 residues. Germline V lookup: CDR1 SGHAT, CDR2 FQNNGV. Trimming took off 5 bases at V and 10 bases at J, with 23 bases between the two ends. In nucleotides, the CDR3 is TGTGCCAGCAGCCCCCAGAGGACGCAACCCCCCCCCTACACCTTC. Translation: CASSPQRTQPPPYTF.

This clone was counted once. The V gene is TRBV28, the J gene TRBJ1-1; TRBD1 might be the D (6 bases). The CDR3 runs 15 residues. Germline V gene data show CDR1 as MDHEN and CDR2 as SYDVKM. Trimming cost V 6 bases and J 1 base, with 15 bases left between them. This chain's CDR3 is CASSSPPRGNTEAFF. The CDR3 DNA follows: TGTGCCAGCAGCTCCCCCCCCAGGGGGAACACTGAAGCTTTCTTT.

The chain links TRBV28 to TRBJ1-5; the match to TRBD1 covers 9 bases. V dropped 2 bases and J dropped 7; count of bases not matched to a gene: 12. CDR3 size: 17 residues. Germline V gives CDR1 MDHEN, CDR2 SYDVKM. This CDR3 reads CASSLPWLQGARQPQHF. In DNA, the CDR3 is TGTGCCAGCAGTTTACCATGGTTACAGGGGGCTAGGCAGCCCCAGCATTTT.

The chain combines TRBV7-2 with TRBJ1-5; no clear D gene. Trimming left V 1 base short and J 0 bases short, with 4 bases between. The CDR3 totals 14 residues. Germline lookup yields CDR1 SGHTA and CDR2 FQGNSA. CDR3 DNA sequence: TGTGCCAGCAGCTTAGATCCTAGCAATCAGCCCCAGCATTTT. It translates to CASSLDPSNQPQHF. Drawing the rest from reference TRBV7-2 and TRBJ1-5, the complete variable domain is GAGVSQSPSNKVTEKGKDVELRCDPISGHTALYWYRQSLGQGLEFLIYFQGNSAPDKSGLPSDRFSAERTGGSVSTLTIQRTQQEDSAVYLCASSLDPSNQPQHFGDGTRLSIL.

This chain joins TRBV11-2 and TRBJ2-2, with D possibly being TRBD1 or TRBD2 (6 bases each). Germline V gene sequence: CDR1 SGHAT, CDR2 FQNNGV. The CDR3 spans 15 residues. Trimming shortened V by 6 bases and J by 3 bases, and 14 bases separated the two germline ends. CDR3 sequence reads: CASSGGRGYTGELFF. In DNA, the CDR3 is TGTGCCAGCAGTGGGGGGCGGGGATACACCGGGGAGCTGTTTTTT.

The V gene is TRBV27, the J gene TRBJ2-7, with D possibly being TRBD1 (6 bases). Germline lookup yields CDR1 MNHEY and CDR2 SMNVEV (reference sequence). The CDR3 loop spans 13 amino acids. Trimming stripped 6 bases from V and 3 bases from J, with 12 bases between. Here the CDR3 reads CASSHLDSYEQYF. The CDR3 nucleotides read TGTGCCAGCAGCCACCTGGACAGCTACGAGCAGTACTTC.

J is TRBJ2-7 and V is TRBV6-6; D remains unclear. The CDR3 extends over 15 amino acids. Between the trimmed V and J ends, which lost 6 bases and 2 bases, there was a span of 17 bases. Germline CDR1 is MNHNY and CDR2 is SVGAGI (reference sequence). The CDR3 protein is CASSPSTLSTYEQYF. The CDR3 region has the DNA TGTGCCAGCAGCCCTTCGACACTATCCACCTACGAGCAGTACTTC.

The chain uses TRBV11-3 and TRBJ2-4; D remains ambiguous. The V end lost 1 base, the J end lost 5 bases, and 3 bases lay between the germline ends. The CDR3 loop spans 12 amino acids. Germline assignment: CDR1 SGHNT and CDR2 YENEEA. The CDR3 spells CASSLGENIQYF. CDR3 bases: TGTGCCAGCAGCTTAGGGGAAAACATTCAGTACTTC.

The chain combines TRBV27 with TRBJ2-1; the D gene is possibly TRBD2 (6 bases). CDR1 is MNHEY and CDR2 is SMNVEV in the germline V gene (reference sequence). The CDR3 is made up of 16 amino acids. With 2 bases removed from V and 8 bases from J, the gap between germline ends came to 19 bases. This CDR3 is CASSLRRLGFRDEQFF. CDR3 DNA: TGTGCCAGCAGTTTACGAAGACTAGGATTTAGGGATGAGCAGTTCTTC.

V is TRBV9 and J is TRBJ2-5; TRBD2 aligns across 10 bases. CDR3 size: 15 residues. Trimming took 1 base from V and 4 from J; bases not matched to a gene: 4. In germline, CDR1 is SGDLS, CDR2 YYNGEE. CDR3: CASSVSGRASETQYF. CDR3 in DNA: TGTGCCAGCAGCGTAAGCGGGAGGGCCTCAGAGACCCAGTACTTC.

The rearrangement joins TRBV6-2 or TRBV6-3 to TRBJ1-2; TRBD1 matches at 7 bases. The CDR3 sequence is 14 residues long. Germline V gives CDR1 MNHEY, CDR2 SVGEGT. J lost 2 bases, V lost 0 bases, and 0 bases had no gene match. For the CDR3, the DNA is TGTGCCAGCAGTTACTCGACAGGGAACTATGGCTACACCTTC. Translation: CASSYSTGNYGYTF.

The table lists this clone with a count of one. The J gene is TRBJ2-1, the V gene TRBV19; TRBD2 might be the D (5 bases). V lost 2 bases and J lost 8, with 13 bases in between. There are 14 residues in the CDR3. Germline-derived CDR1 and CDR2 are LNHDA and SQIVND (reference sequence). This chain's CDR3 is CASSISQWGDEQFF. The CDR3 DNA reads TGTGCCAGTAGTATATCGCAATGGGGAGATGAGCAGTTCTTC.

This clone was observed a handful of times. The chain carries TRBV2 and TRBJ1-4; D unclear. The ends were cut back, 4 bases at V and 0 bases at J, with 6 bases in the middle. The CDR3 extends over 14 amino acids. CDR1 SNHLY and CDR2 FYNNEI come from the germline V gene. The CDR3, as DNA: TGTGCCAGCAGTGGAGGCGCAACTAATGAAAAACTGTTTTTT. It yields the protein CASSGGATNEKLFF. Filled out from reference TRBV2 and TRBJ1-4, the complete variable domain reads EPEVTQTPSHQVTQMGQEVILRCVPISNHLYFYWYRQILGQKVEFLVSFYNNEISEKSEIFDDQFSVERPDGSNFTLKIRSTKLEDSAMYFCASSGGATNEKLFFGSGTQLSVL.

This chain links TRBV10-1 with TRBJ2-2; possible D gene TRBD2, 5 bases. Trimming removed 0 bases from V and 1 base from J, with 9 bases in between. Germline values: CDR1 WNHNN, CDR2 SYGVQD (reference sequence). CDR3 length: 16 residues. This chain's CDR3 is CASSESGRENTGELFF. The CDR3 nucleotides read TGCGCCAGCAGTGAGTCGGGTCGGGAGAACACCGGGGAGCTGTTTTTT.

This chain joins TRBV19 and TRBJ1-1, with D unresolved. The CDR3 extends over 14 amino acids. Germline V lookup: CDR1 LNHDA, CDR2 SQIVND (reference sequence). With 10 bases removed from V and 1 base from J, the gap between germline ends came to 16 bases. The CDR3 loop reads CATSRSYQNTEAFF. In nucleotides, the CDR3 is TGTGCCACCTCAAGATCATACCAGAACACTGAAGCTTTCTTT.

Comment on this clone: Other nucleotide sequences from this sample produce the same CDR3. This sequence joins TRBV10-3 and TRBJ1-1; 8 bases align to TRBD1. V lost 2 bases and J lost 10; bases outside the gene matches: 3. Germline CDR1 is ENHRY and CDR2 is SYGVKD. The CDR3 extends over 12 amino acids. The CDR3 here is CAISEDDRGAFF. In DNA form, the CDR3 reads TGTGCCATCAGTGAGGACGACAGGGGAGCTTTCTTT.

For the CDR3, the DNA is TGTGCCAGCAGTGCCCCCTTGAGCGGGGAGCAGTTCTTC. Translating it yields CASSAPLSGEQFF. The V and J genes are TRBV2 and TRBJ2-1; possible D gene TRBD2, 6 bases. Germline V gene lookup returns CDR1 SNHLY and CDR2 FYNNEI. The V end was cut by 4 bases, the J end by 10 bases, with 14 bases between. CDR3 length: 13 residues.

The chain combines TRBV29-1 with TRBJ1-5, with 7 positions matching TRBD1. Losses at the gene ends were 6 bases for V and 1 base for J; bases not matched to a gene: 12. Germline-derived CDR1 and CDR2 are SQVTM and ANQGSEA. The CDR3 has 16 residues. The CDR3 loop reads CSVGTGDSSSNQPQHF. Written as DNA, the CDR3 is TGCAGCGTGGGAACAGGGGACTCCTCAAGCAATCAGCCCCAGCATTTT.

V is TRBV14 and J is TRBJ2-3; a weak D match, TRBD2 (6 bases). CDR1 and CDR2 from the germline V gene are SGHDN and FVKESK. The V end lost 1 base, the J end lost 2 bases, and 7 bases lay between the germline ends. The CDR3 totals 14 residues. This CDR3 reads CASSQGEATDTQYF. CDR3 in DNA: TGTGCCAGCAGCCAAGGGGAGGCCACAGATACGCAGTATTTT.

The J gene is TRBJ2-1, the V gene TRBV9; 12 bases match TRBD2. CDR3 length: 17 amino acids. J lost 7 bases, V lost 0 bases, and 8 bases had no gene match. CDR1 and CDR2 from the germline V gene are SGDLS and YYNGEE. The CDR3 protein is CASSVGASGRAMNEQFF. DNA of the CDR3: TGTGCCAGCAGCGTAGGGGCTAGCGGGAGGGCCATGAATGAGCAGTTCTTC.

The rearrangement joins TRBV2 to TRBJ1-2; D not certain. Trimming cost V 4 bases and J 2 bases, with 8 bases left between them. There are 13 residues in the CDR3. The germline V gene has CDR1 SNHLY and CDR2 FYNNEI. The CDR3 here is CASSVDINYGYTF. DNA for the CDR3: TGTGCCAGCAGTGTAGACATAAACTATGGCTACACCTTC.

To note about this clone: This CDR3 is also generated by other DNA sequences in the sample. The V gene is TRBV2, the J gene TRBJ1-1; the D gene is possibly TRBD1 (5 bases). The V gene lost 4 bases and the J gene lost 2 bases, with 11 bases spanning the gap. This CDR3 contains 14 residues. Germline assignment: CDR1 SNHLY and CDR2 FYNNEI. CDR3 sequence reads: CASSGQGKNTEAFF. The CDR3 DNA reads TGTGCCAGCAGTGGGCAGGGCAAAAACACTGAAGCTTTCTTT.

V is TRBV7-9 and J is TRBJ2-1, with 9 bases identical to TRBD2. Germline V CDR1 and CDR2: SEHNR, FQNEAQ (reference sequence). Unmatched junction bases numbered 6, after V lost 5 bases and J lost 4 bases. The CDR3 sequence is 15 residues long. CDR3 DNA sequence: TGTGCCAGCAGCCCACTGGCGGGAGGGTACAATGAGCAGTTCTTC. It yields the protein CASSPLAGGYNEQFF.

The V call is TRBV25-1, the J call TRBJ1-4; 7 bases match TRBD1. In germline, CDR1 is MGHDK, CDR2 SYGVNS. CDR3 length: 14 residues. The V gene end was trimmed by 3 bases and the J gene end by 7 bases; junction bases not matched to a gene: 5. Written as DNA, the CDR3 is TGTGCCAGCAGTGACACCGGGACAGCTGAAAAACTGTTTTTT. It specifies CASSDTGTAEKLFF.

The chain is built from TRBV19 and TRBJ1-2; TRBD1 is a possible D gene (6 bases). V was cut by 8 bases and J by 1 base, with 11 bases left in between. The length of the CDR3 is 13 residues. Germline-derived CDR1 and CDR2 are LNHDA and SQIVND (reference sequence). The DNA of the CDR3 is TGTGCCAGTCACCCACAGGGTAACTATGGCTACACCTTC. Protein: CASHPQGNYGYTF.